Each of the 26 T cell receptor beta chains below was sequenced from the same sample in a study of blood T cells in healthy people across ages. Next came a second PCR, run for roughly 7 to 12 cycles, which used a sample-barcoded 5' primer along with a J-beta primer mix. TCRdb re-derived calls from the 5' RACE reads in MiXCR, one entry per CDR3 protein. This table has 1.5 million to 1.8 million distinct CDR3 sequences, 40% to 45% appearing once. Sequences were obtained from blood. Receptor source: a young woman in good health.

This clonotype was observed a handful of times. The CDR3 coding sequence is TGCAGCGTTTTAGACAATCCTAGCACAGATACGCAGTATTTT. Its translation: CSVLDNPSTDTQYF. The chain has TRBV29-1 and TRBJ2-3; D is unresolved. The germline V gene has CDR1 SQVTM and CDR2 ANQGSEA. Trimming took 5 bases from V and 0 from J, leaving 12 bases between them. The CDR3 contains 14 residues.

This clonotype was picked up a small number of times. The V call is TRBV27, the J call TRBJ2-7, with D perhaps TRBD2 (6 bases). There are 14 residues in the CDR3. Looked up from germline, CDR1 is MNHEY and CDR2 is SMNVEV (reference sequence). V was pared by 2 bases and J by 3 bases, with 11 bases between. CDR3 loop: CASSLRGAYYEQYF. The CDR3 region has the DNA TGTGCCAGCAGTTTACGCGGGGCCTACTACGAGCAGTACTTC.

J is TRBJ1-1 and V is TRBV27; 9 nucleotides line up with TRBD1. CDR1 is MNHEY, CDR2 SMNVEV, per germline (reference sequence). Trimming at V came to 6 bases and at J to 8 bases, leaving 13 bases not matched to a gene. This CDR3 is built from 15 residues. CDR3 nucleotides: TGTGCCAGCAGGACATATACAGGGGGCGAGTACGAAGCTTTCTTT. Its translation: CASRTYTGGEYEAFF.

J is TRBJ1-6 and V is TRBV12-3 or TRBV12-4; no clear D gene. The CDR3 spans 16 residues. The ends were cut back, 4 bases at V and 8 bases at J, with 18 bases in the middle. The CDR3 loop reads CASSSEWPSPDSPLHF. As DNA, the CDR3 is TGTGCCAGCAGTTCTGAGTGGCCCAGCCCCGATTCACCCCTCCACTTT.

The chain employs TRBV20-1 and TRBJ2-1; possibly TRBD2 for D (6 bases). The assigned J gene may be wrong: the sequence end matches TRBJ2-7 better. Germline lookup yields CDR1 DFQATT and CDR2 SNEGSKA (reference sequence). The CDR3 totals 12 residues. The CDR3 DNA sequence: TGCAGTTTGGCGGGACTGGACAATGAGCAGTACTTC. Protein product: CSLAGLDNEQYF.

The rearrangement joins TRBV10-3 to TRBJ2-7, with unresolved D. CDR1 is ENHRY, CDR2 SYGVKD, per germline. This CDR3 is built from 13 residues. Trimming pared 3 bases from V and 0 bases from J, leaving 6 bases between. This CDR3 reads CAISEVSSYEQYF. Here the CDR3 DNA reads TGTGCCATCAGTGAAGTCAGCTCCTACGAGCAGTACTTC.

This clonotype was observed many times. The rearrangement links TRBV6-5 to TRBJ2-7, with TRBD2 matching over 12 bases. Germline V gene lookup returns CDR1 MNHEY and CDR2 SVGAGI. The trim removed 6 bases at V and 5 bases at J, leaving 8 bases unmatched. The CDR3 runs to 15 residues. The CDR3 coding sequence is TGTGCCAGCAGGGGAACTAGCGGGGGGTTTAACGAGCAGTACTTC. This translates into CASRGTSGGFNEQYF.

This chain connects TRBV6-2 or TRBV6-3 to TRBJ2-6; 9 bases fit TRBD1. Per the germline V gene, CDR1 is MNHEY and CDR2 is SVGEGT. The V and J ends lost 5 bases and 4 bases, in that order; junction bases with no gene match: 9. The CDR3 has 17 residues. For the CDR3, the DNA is TGTGCCAGCAGTCGTCCCGGGACAGGGACAGGGGCCAACGTCCTGACTTTC. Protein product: CASSRPGTGTGANVLTF.

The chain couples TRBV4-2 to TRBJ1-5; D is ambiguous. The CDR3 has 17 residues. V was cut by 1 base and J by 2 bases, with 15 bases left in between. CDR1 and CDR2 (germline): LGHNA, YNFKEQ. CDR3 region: CASSQVSSGGGNQPQHF. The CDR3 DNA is TGTGCCAGCAGCCAAGTCTCTTCAGGCGGGGGCAATCAGCCCCAGCATTTT.

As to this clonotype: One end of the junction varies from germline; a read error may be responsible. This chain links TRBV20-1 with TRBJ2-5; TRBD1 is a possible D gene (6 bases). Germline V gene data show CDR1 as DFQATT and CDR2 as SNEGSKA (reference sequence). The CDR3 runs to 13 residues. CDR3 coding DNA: TGCAGTACTAGATTGGACAGTCAAGAGACCCAGTACTTC. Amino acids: CSTRLDSQETQYF.

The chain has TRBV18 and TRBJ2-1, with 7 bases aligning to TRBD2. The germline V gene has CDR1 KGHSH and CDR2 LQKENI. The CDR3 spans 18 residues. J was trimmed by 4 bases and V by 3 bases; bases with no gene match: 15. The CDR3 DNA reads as TGTGCCAGCTCACCGAATTTTGGCTCTAAGCGGGGATACAATGAGCAGTTCTTC. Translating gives CASSPNFGSKRGYNEQFF. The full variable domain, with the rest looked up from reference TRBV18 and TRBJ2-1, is NAGVMQNPRHLVRRRGQEARLRCSPMKGHSHVYWYRQLPEEGLKFMVYLQKENIIDESGMPKERFSAEFPKEGPSILRIQQVVRGDSAAYFCASSPNFGSKRGYNEQFFGPGTRLTVL.

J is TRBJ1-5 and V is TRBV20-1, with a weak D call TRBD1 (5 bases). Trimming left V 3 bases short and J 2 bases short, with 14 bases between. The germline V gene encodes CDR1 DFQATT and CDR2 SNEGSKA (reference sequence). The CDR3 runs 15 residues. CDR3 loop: CSASFQGGGNQPQHF. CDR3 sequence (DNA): TGCAGTGCTAGCTTTCAGGGCGGTGGCAATCAGCCCCAGCATTTT.

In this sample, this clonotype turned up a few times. This CDR3 is CASSLELAPYQETQYF. For the CDR3, the DNA is TGCGCCAGCAGCTTGGAACTAGCGCCGTACCAAGAGACCCAGTACTTC. This sequence joins TRBV5-1 and TRBJ2-5; 7 bases agree with TRBD2. The CDR3 contains 16 residues. CDR1 and CDR2 from the germline V gene are SGHRS and YFSETQ. V shed 0 bases, J shed 0 bases, and the junction held 5 bases outside the gene matches. Variable domain in full (rest from reference TRBV5-1 and TRBJ2-5): KAGVTQTPRYLIKTRGQQVTLSCSPISGHRSVSWYQQTPGQGLQFLFEYFSETQRNKGNFPGRFSGRQFSNSRSEMNVSTLELGDSALYLCASSLELAPYQETQYFGPGTRLLVL.

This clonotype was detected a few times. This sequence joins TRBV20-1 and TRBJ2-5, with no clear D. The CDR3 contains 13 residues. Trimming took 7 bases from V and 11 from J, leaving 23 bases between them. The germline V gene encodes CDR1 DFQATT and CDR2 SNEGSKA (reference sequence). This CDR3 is CSGSQRPVNEQYF. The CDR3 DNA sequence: TGCAGTGGCTCCCAACGACCGGTTAATGAGCAGTACTTC.

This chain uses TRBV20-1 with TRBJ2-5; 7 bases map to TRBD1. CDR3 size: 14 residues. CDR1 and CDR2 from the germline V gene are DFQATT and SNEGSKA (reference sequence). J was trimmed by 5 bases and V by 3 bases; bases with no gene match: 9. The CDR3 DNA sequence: TGCAGTGCTAGCTCTACAGGGGATCGGGAGACCCAGTACTTC. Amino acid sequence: CSASSTGDRETQYF.

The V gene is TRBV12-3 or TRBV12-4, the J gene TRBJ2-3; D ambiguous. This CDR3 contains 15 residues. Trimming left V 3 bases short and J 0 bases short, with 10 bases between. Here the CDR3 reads CASSFRLSSTDTQYF. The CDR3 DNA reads TGTGCCAGCAGTTTCAGGTTGTCTAGCACAGATACGCAGTATTTT.

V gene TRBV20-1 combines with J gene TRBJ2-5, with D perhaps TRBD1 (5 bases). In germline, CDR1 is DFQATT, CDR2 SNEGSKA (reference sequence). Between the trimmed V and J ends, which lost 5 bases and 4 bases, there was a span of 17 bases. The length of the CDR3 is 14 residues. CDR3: CSARRGASPETQYF. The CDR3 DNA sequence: TGCAGTGCTCGAAGGGGCGCGTCCCCAGAGACCCAGTACTTC.

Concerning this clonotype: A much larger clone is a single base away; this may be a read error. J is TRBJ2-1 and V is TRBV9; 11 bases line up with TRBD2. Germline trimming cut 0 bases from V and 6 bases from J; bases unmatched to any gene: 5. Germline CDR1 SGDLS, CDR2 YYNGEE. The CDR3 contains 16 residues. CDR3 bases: TGTGCCAGCAGCGTAGGGGTGACTAGCGGGGCCAATGAGCAGTTCTTC. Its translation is CASSVGVTSGANEQFF.

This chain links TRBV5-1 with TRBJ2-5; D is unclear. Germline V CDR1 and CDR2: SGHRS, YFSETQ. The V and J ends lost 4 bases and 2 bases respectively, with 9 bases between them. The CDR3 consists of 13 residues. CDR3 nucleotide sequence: TGCGCCAGCAGCGACGGACCTCAAGAGACCCAGTACTTC. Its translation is CASSDGPQETQYF.

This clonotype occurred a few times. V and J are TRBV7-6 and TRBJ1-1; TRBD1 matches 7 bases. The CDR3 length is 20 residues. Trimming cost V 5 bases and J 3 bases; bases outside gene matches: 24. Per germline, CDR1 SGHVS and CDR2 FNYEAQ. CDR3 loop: CASSPYRGQEVGGLYTEAFF. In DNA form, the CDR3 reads TGTGCCAGCAGCCCTTATAGGGGGCAAGAGGTCGGGGGGCTGTACACTGAAGCTTTCTTT.

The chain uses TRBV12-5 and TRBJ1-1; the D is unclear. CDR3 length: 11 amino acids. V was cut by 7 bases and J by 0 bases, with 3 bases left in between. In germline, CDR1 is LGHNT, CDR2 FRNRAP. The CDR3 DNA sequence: TGTGCTAGTGAGGTGAACACTGAAGCTTTCTTT. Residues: CASEVNTEAFF.

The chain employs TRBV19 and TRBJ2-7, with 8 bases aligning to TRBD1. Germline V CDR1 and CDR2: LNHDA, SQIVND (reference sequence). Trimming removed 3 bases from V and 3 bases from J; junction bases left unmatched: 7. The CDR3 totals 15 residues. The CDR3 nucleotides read TGTGCCAGTAGTATTCATACAGGGGGAATCTACGAGCAGTACTTC. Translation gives CASSIHTGGIYEQYF.

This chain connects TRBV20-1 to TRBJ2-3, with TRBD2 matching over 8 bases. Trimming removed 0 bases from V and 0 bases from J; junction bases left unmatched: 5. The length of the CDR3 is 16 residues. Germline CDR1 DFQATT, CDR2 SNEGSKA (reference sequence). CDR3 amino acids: CSARDLTSGSTDTQYF. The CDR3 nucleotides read TGCAGTGCTAGAGATCTTACTAGCGGCAGCACAGATACGCAGTATTTT.

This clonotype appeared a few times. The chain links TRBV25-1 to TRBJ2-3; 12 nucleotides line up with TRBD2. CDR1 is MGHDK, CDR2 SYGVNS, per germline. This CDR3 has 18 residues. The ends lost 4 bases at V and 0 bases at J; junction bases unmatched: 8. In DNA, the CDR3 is TGTGCCAGCAGTGGGACTAGCGGGACGAATTATAGCACAGATACGCAGTATTTT. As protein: CASSGTSGTNYSTDTQYF.

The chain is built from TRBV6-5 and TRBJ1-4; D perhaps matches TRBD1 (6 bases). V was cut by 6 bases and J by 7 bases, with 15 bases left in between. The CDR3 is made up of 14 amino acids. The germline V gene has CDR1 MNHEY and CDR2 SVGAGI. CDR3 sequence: CASRGARAAEKLFF. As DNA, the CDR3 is TGTGCCAGCAGGGGGGCCAGGGCGGCTGAAAAACTGTTTTTT.

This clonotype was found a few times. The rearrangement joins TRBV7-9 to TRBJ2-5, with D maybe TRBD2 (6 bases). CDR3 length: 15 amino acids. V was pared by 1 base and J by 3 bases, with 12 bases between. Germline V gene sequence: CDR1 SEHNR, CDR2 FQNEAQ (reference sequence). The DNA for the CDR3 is TGTGCCAGCAGCTTAGAAGGCAGGGAGGAAGAGACCCAGTACTTC. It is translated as CASSLEGREEETQYF. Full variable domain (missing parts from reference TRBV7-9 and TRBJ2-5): DTGVSQNPRHKITKRGQNVTFRCDPISEHNRLYWYRQTLGQGPEFLTYFQNEAQLEKSRLLSDRFSAERPKGSFSTLEIQRTEQGDSAMYLCASSLEGREEETQYFGPGTRLLVL.